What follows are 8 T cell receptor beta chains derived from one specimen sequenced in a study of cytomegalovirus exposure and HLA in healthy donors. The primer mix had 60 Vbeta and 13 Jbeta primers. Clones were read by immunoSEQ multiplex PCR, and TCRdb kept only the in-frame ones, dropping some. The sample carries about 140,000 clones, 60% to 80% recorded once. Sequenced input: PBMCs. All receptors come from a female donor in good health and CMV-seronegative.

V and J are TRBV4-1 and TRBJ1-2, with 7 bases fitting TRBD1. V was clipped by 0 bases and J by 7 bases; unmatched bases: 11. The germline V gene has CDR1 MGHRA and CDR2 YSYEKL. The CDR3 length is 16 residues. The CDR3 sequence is CASSQESQGVASGYTF. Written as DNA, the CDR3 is TGCGCCAGCAGCCAAGAGTCGCAGGGGGTCGCCAGTGGCTACACCTTC.

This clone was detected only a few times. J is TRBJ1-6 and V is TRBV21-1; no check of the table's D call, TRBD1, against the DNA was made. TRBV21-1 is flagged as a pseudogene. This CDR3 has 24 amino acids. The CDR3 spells CASSKVLYRTGGFLDRIVDSPLHF. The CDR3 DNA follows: TGTGCCAGCAGCAAAGTCCTTTACAGGACAGGGGGCTTTCTTGATCGGATAGTGGATTCACCCCTCCACTTT.

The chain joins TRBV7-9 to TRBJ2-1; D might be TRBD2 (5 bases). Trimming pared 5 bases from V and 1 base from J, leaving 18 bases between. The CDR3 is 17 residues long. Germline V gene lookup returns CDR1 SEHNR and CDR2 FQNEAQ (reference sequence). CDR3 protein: CASSGSSRGGSYNEQFF. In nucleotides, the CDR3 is TGTGCCAGCAGCGGAAGTAGTCGAGGAGGTTCCTACAATGAGCAGTTCTTC.

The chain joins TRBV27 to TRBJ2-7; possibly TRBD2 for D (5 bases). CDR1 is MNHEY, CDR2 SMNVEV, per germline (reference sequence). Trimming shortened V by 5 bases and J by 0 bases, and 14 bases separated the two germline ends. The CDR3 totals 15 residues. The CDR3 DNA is TGTGCCAGCAGTCCTTGGAGCGGAGACTCCTACGAGCAGTACTTC. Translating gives CASSPWSGDSYEQYF.

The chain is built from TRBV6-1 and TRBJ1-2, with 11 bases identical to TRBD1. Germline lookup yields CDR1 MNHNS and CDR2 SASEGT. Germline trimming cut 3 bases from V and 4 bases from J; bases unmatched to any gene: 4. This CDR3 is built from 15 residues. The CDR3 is CASSEGQGVAYGYTF. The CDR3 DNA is TGTGCCAGCAGTGAGGGACAGGGGGTTGCCTATGGCTACACCTTC.

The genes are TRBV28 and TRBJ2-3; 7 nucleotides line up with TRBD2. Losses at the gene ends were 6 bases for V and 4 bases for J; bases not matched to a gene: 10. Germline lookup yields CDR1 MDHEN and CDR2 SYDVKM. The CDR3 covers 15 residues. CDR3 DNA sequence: TGTGCCAGCAGCGCGGCTAGCGGAGCTCCAGATACGCAGTATTTT. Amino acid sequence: CASSAASGAPDTQYF.

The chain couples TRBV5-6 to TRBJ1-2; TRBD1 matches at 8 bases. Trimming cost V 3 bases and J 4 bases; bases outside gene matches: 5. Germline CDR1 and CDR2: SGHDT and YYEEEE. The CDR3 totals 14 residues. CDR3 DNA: TGTGCCAGCAGCTCGTTAGGACAGGGCTATGGCTACACCTTC. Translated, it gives CASSSLGQGYGYTF. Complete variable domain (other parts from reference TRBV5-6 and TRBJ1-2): DAGVTQSPTHLIKTRGQQVTLRCSPKSGHDTVSWYQQALGQGPQFIFQYYEEEERQRGNFPDRFSGHQFPNYSSELNVNALLLGDSALYLCASSSLGQGYGYTFGSGTRLTVV.

CDR3 bases: TGTGCCTGGAGTGGCAGGGACACTGAAGCTTTCTTT. This sequence encodes CAWSGRDTEAFF. The chain joins TRBV30 to TRBJ1-1; TRBD1 might be the D (5 bases). Per the germline V gene, CDR1 is GTSNPN and CDR2 is SVGIG (reference sequence). The ends were cut back, 1 base at V and 3 bases at J, with 6 bases in the middle. This CDR3 comprises 12 residues.